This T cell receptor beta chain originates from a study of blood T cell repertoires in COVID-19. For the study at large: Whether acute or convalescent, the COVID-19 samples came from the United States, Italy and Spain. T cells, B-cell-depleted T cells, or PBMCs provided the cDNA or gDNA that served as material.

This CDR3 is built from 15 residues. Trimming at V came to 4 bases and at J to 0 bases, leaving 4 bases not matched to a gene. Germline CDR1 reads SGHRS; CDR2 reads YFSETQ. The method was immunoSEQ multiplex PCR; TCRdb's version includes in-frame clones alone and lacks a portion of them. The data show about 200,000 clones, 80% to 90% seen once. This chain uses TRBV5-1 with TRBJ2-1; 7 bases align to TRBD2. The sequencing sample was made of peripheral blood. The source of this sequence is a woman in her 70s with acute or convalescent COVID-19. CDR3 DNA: TGCGCCAGCAGCCTAGGACTAGTCTCCTACAATGAGCAGTTCTTC. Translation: CASSLGLVSYNEQFF. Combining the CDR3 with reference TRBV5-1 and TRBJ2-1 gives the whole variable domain KAGVTQTPRYLIKTRGQQVTLSCSPISGHRSVSWYQQTPGQGLQFLFEYFSETQRNKGNFPGRFSGRQFSNSRSEMNVSTLELGDSALYLCASSLGLVSYNEQFFGPGTRLTVL.